This is a list of T cell receptor beta chains from one sample in a study of T cell responses to AZD1222 COVID-19 vaccine. Only in-frame clones appear in the TCRdb table, and some are missing; sequencing was by immunoSEQ multiplex PCR. The table has 91,000 or so clones, approximately 90% seen once. Sequencing was performed on peripheral blood, taken 28 days after the second AZD1222 dose. The origin of the receptors is an adult who received the AZD1222 COVID-19 vaccine. Each CDR3 is given with its conserved first and last residue. D genes are given only for firm matches. Some rows mark clone size as missing; the rest say once, few, many or name a class of expanded clone.

V gene,D gene,J gene,clone size,CDR3 protein
TRBV27,NA,TRBJ1-6,once,CASSPGLYNSPLHF
TRBV7-7,NA,TRBJ2-2,NA,CASSPLTGELFF
TRBV4-3,TRBD1,TRBJ1-5,NA,CASSRTDRNDQPQHF
TRBV6-6,NA,TRBJ2-3,NA,CASSSGDTQYF
TRBV5-8,NA,TRBJ1-2,once,CASSLSGTGKNYGYTF
TRBV10-3,TRBD2,TRBJ2-2,NA,CAISEVAGGERTNTGELFF
TRBV27,NA,TRBJ1-4,NA,CASSPHRDGSGGLFF
TRBV9,TRBD1,TRBJ2-7,NA,CPGQEAYEQYF
TRBV3-1/TRBV3-2,NA,TRBJ1-2,NA,CASSPTLETLYGYTF
TRBV30,NA,TRBJ1-2,once,CAWGGGGGRGYGYTF
TRBV27,NA,TRBJ2-1,NA,CASSLGLVPGYNEQFF
TRBV7-8,NA,TRBJ2-5,NA,CASSPHETQYF
TRBV18,TRBD1,TRBJ2-5,NA,CASSLRTGQETQYF
TRBV6-5,NA,TRBJ1-6,NA,CASSKGHVNTPLHF
TRBV5-6,NA,TRBJ1-1,NA,CASSLGGPYTEAFF
TRBV9,NA,TRBJ1-2,NA,CASSLAPGDYGYTF
TRBV29-1,NA,TRBJ2-6,once,CSVVIGGSGANVLTF
TRBV7-9,NA,TRBJ1-4,NA,CASKRGRENEKLFF
TRBV5-4,NA,TRBJ2-5,NA,CASSFLGSETQYF
TRBV5-6,NA,TRBJ1-2,NA,CASSASPRDYGYTF
TRBV5-1,TRBD2,TRBJ2-7,NA,CASSFRDYSYEQYF
TRBV7-2,TRBD1,TRBJ1-5,NA,CASSLAWAGGGQPQHF
TRBV10-2,NA,TRBJ1-6,few,CASSRSGGGDSPLHF
TRBV4-1,TRBD1,TRBJ1-1,NA,CASSHPGQGMNTEAFF
TRBV6-5,NA,TRBJ2-7,NA,CASSVDSVAYEQYF
TRBV2,NA,TRBJ2-5,NA,CASRTPASQETQYF
TRBV5-5,NA,TRBJ2-5,NA,CASSLREGGRGTQYF
TRBV19,TRBD2,TRBJ2-1,NA,CASRPLLAGGYQHEQFF
TRBV15,NA,TRBJ1-3,NA,CATSRDREDTIYF
TRBV6-1,TRBD1,TRBJ2-7,NA,CASSGYRDSETYEQYF
TRBV11-3,NA,TRBJ2-2,once,CASSYTGRENTGELFF
TRBV7-8,NA,TRBJ1-5,NA,CASSLGQGNQPQHF
TRBV5-6,TRBD2,TRBJ2-3,NA,CASSYGLAGDPTDTQYF
TRBV7-3,TRBD1,TRBJ2-2,NA,CASSFHTRQGAGTGELFF
TRBV6-5,TRBD1,TRBJ1-2,NA,CASSYETGVDGNGYTF
TRBV29-1,NA,TRBJ1-5,NA,CSVGLGDNQPQHF
TRBV19,TRBD1,TRBJ2-5,NA,CASSISTGTQETQYF
TRBV6-5,NA,TRBJ1-1,NA,CASSFLQGRGTEAFF
TRBV14,TRBD2,TRBJ2-7,once,CASSRSGGGEQYF
TRBV10-2,TRBD2,TRBJ2-5,NA,CASRERGVAETQYF
TRBV15,TRBD1,TRBJ1-2,once,CATSRDRTGGYGYTF
TRBV7-8,TRBD1,TRBJ2-5,NA,CASSELNWDRVKETQYF
TRBV3-1/TRBV3-2,TRBD2,TRBJ2-5,NA,CASSQDIASRGGETQYF
TRBV18,NA,TRBJ2-3,NA,CASSPSRGSTDTQYF
TRBV18,TRBD2,TRBJ2-1,NA,CASSRGGTSSYNEQFF